This T cell receptor (beta chain) was sequenced in a study of T cell repertoires in cytomegalovirus infection. About the research overall: Evidence of both CMV infection and a matching HLA type came from public TCR beta signatures. Study conclusions and caveats: Individuals carrying CMV plus the relevant HLA were identified by cumulative frequency of public TCR beta families. HLA-C-restricted, CMV-specific TCR beta clonotypes were dominant ex vivo.

The CDR3 covers 13 residues. CDR1 is DFQATT, CDR2 SNEGSKA, per germline (reference sequence). V was trimmed by 2 bases and J by 4 bases, leaving 11 bases between them. This clonotype was counted only a few times. Antigen unknown. TCRdb re-derived calls from the reads in MiXCR, one entry per CDR3 protein. Of approximately 310,000 distinct CDR3 sequences listed, 25% are singletons. This chain uses TRBV20-1 with TRBJ1-1; D is undetermined. The clonotype was recovered from a human donor in good health (CMV status not recorded). Some clones in this sample may be carry-over from other donors' samples. The sequences come from cultured PBMCs, collected from culture after CMV antigen stimulation. As DNA, the CDR3 is TGCAGTGCTAGACGCCAGACAACCACTGAAGCTTTCTTT. Translating gives CSARRQTTTEAFF.